This T cell receptor beta chain was identified during a study of post-analysis software for immune sequencing data. CDR3 length equals 14 residues. Per the germline V gene, CDR1 is DFQATT and CDR2 is SNEGSKA (reference sequence). V was trimmed by 0 bases and J by 8 bases, leaving 16 bases between them. This clonotype has only a few counts. Its target is not known. Built from TCR beta cDNA, the libraries had unique molecular identifiers in them. TCRdb fed the PCR reads into MiXCR, producing one record per CDR3 protein. The sample carries 820,000 or so distinct CDR3 sequences, roughly 50% recorded once. Study results and caveats: TRBV5-6, TRBV5-1 and TRBV20-1 belonged to a set of a handful of TRBV segments that were more frequent in patients than controls.

The sequenced material came from blood. The sequence derives from a girl aged 10-17 years with multiple sclerosis. V is TRBV20-1 and J is TRBJ1-1; no definite D call. The CDR3 spells CSARDQTAPREAFF. In DNA form, the CDR3 reads TGCAGTGCTAGAGATCAGACGGCCCCGAGGGAAGCTTTCTTT.